Listed here are 29 T cell receptor beta chains from one sample, sequenced in a study of control samples from healthy donors and cancer patients. The protocol was immunoSEQ multiplex PCR, while the TCRdb copy is restricted to in-frame clones and leaves out a portion. The sample includes tens of thousands of clones, more than 75% of them seen just once. Sequencing used PBMCs. These receptors all stem from a woman between 50 and 59 years old with lung cancer.

The V and J genes are TRBV4-3 and TRBJ1-5; D might be TRBD1 (5 bases). Germline V gene lookup returns CDR1 LGHNA and CDR2 YSLEER. Trimming stripped 0 bases from V and 5 bases from J, with 5 bases between. This CDR3 comprises 13 residues. The CDR3 sequence is CASSQEGDQPQHF. CDR3 bases: TGCGCCAGCAGCCAAGAGGGGGATCAGCCCCAGCATTTT.

The chain uses TRBV2 and TRBJ2-7; 8 bases map to TRBD1. Germline V CDR1 and CDR2: SNHLY, FYNNEI. V lost 5 bases and J lost 1; bases outside the gene matches: 4. The CDR3 has 14 residues. CDR3 DNA sequence: TGTGCCAGCAGTTACACAGGGGGTTCCTACGAGCAGTACTTC. Its translation is CASSYTGGSYEQYF. The whole variable domain, remainder taken from reference TRBV2 and TRBJ2-7, is EPEVTQTPSHQVTQMGQEVILRCVPISNHLYFYWYRQILGQKVEFLVSFYNNEISEKSEIFDDQFSVERPDGSNFTLKIRSTKLEDSAMYFCASSYTGGSYEQYFGPGTRLTVT.

V is TRBV5-1 and J is TRBJ2-5; TRBD2 matches at 16 bases. The V and J ends lost 2 bases and 4 bases, in that order; junction bases with no gene match: 5. CDR3 length: 17 amino acids. The germline gives CDR1 SGHRS, CDR2 YFSETQ. The CDR3 spells CASSFGGTSGGAETQYF. CDR3 in DNA: TGCGCCAGCAGCTTTGGTGGGACTAGCGGGGGGGCAGAGACCCAGTACTTC.

This chain links TRBV5-6 with TRBJ2-7, with 10 bases identical to TRBD1. The length of the CDR3 is 15 residues. Per the germline V gene, CDR1 is SGHDT and CDR2 is YYEEEE. The ends lost 4 bases at V and 3 bases at J; junction bases unmatched: 7. CDR3 in amino acids: CASSIGQGDIYEQYF. For the CDR3, the DNA is TGTGCCAGCAGCATTGGACAGGGGGACATCTACGAGCAGTACTTC.

This clone was counted a single time. CDR3 sequence (DNA): TGTGCCAGCAGCTTGCCGGGACCCCTCCACTTT. It yields the protein CASSLPGPLHF. The chain uses TRBV7-2 and TRBJ1-6; D unresolved. Trimming left V 3 bases short and J 12 bases short, with 6 bases between. This CDR3 comprises 11 residues. CDR1 is SGHTA, CDR2 FQGNSA, per germline.

The rearrangement links TRBV7-6 to TRBJ1-2, with D uncertain. The V and J ends lost 5 bases and 4 bases respectively, with 11 bases between them. This CDR3 has 13 amino acids. Germline CDR1 SGHVS, CDR2 FNYEAQ. The CDR3 sequence is CASSDGELYGYTF. CDR3 bases: TGTGCCAGCAGCGACGGCGAGCTCTATGGCTACACCTTC.

The chain is built from TRBV7-3 and TRBJ2-5; the D is unclear. V was shortened by 5 bases and J by 7 bases, with 14 bases between the two germline ends. CDR1 and CDR2 (germline): SGHTA, FQGTGA. The CDR3 covers 13 residues. CDR3: CASSQGLLRTQYF. The CDR3 DNA sequence: TGTGCCAGCAGCCAAGGGCTATTACGGACCCAGTACTTC.

The chain is built from TRBV19 and TRBJ1-5; D is unclear. Germline V gene data show CDR1 as LNHDA and CDR2 as SQIVND (reference sequence). V lost 7 bases and J lost 2, with 12 bases in between. The CDR3 has 14 amino acids. CDR3 loop: CASTGGMGNQPQHF. The CDR3 DNA reads TGTGCCAGTACGGGCGGGATGGGCAATCAGCCCCAGCATTTT.

This clone qualifies as medium-sized. The genes are TRBV11-2 and TRBJ2-2; D is undetermined. V shed 5 bases and J shed 6 bases, with 16 bases lying between them. The CDR3 is 15 residues long. Germline CDR1 is SGHAT and CDR2 is FQNNGV. CDR3 residues: CASSLPDTRSGELFF. The CDR3 region has the DNA TGTGCCAGCAGCCTCCCCGACACAAGATCCGGGGAGCTGTTTTTT.

The rearrangement joins TRBV6-1 to TRBJ2-7; a possible D gene is TRBD1 (5 bases). V was clipped by 1 base and J by 4 bases, with 14 bases between them. Germline V lookup: CDR1 MNHNS, CDR2 SASEGT. There are 15 residues in the CDR3. CDR3 residues: CASSEERGFVYEQYF. CDR3 bases: TGTGCCAGCAGTGAAGAAAGGGGTTTTGTATACGAGCAGTACTTC.

This chain joins TRBV12-3 or TRBV12-4 and TRBJ1-2; D uncertain. V lost 5 bases and J lost 4, with 11 bases in between. The CDR3 is 13 amino acids. CDR3 nucleotides: TGTGCCAGCAGTCCCGTTGGTTCCTATGGCTACACCTTC. Translating gives CASSPVGSYGYTF.

The chain combines TRBV19 with TRBJ1-2; 9 positions agree with TRBD1. J gave up 5 bases and V 4 bases, and 5 bases lay outside the gene matches. CDR1 is LNHDA, CDR2 SQIVND, per germline (reference sequence). The CDR3 is 14 amino acids. CDR3 nucleotide sequence: TGTGCCAGTAGTAATCTGGGGACAGGGTATGGCTACACCTTC. It specifies CASSNLGTGYGYTF.

V gene TRBV20-1 combines with J gene TRBJ1-5; D uncertain. Germline V lookup: CDR1 DFQATT, CDR2 SNEGSKA (reference sequence). The V end lost 3 bases, the J end lost 0 bases, and 9 bases lay between the germline ends. The length of the CDR3 is 14 residues. The CDR3 is CSASWEYSNQPQHF. The CDR3 nucleotides are TGCAGTGCTAGTTGGGAGTATAGCAATCAGCCCCAGCATTTT.

The chain employs TRBV20-1 and TRBJ2-7, with a possible D match to TRBD1 (7 bases). Trimming removed 3 bases at V and 1 base at J, with 13 bases between. Per germline, CDR1 DFQATT and CDR2 SNEGSKA (reference sequence). This CDR3 comprises 14 residues. The CDR3 reads CSASKAGGSYEQYF. The CDR3 region has the DNA TGCAGTGCTAGTAAAGCAGGGGGGTCCTACGAGCAGTACTTC.

V and J are TRBV27 and TRBJ1-5; D is unresolved. Trimming shortened V by 3 bases and J by 7 bases, and 10 bases separated the two germline ends. The length of the CDR3 is 13 residues. The germline CDR1 and CDR2 sequences are MNHEY and SMNVEV (reference sequence). CDR3 residues: CASSLGVGQPQHF. CDR3 bases: TGTGCCAGCAGTTTGGGAGTCGGACAGCCCCAGCATTTT.

This clone was observed a handful of times. The chain uses TRBV11-2 and TRBJ2-1, with 9 bases identical to TRBD2. The CDR3 spans 15 residues. Unmatched junction bases numbered 7, after V lost 1 base and J lost 9 bases. CDR1 is SGHAT, CDR2 FQNNGV, per germline. The CDR3 here is CASSLGRGGPSEQFF. DNA of the CDR3: TGTGCCAGCAGCTTAGGGCGGGGGGGCCCGAGTGAGCAGTTCTTC.

This sequence joins TRBV28 and TRBJ1-3, with no clear D. The germline V and J ends were trimmed by 2 bases and 0 bases, with 5 bases remaining between them. This CDR3 region has 14 residues. From germline, CDR1 is MDHEN and CDR2 SYDVKM. This CDR3 is CASSLGVSGNTIYF. The CDR3 nucleotides are TGTGCCAGCAGTTTAGGAGTCTCTGGAAACACCATATATTTT.

This chain uses TRBV11-3 with TRBJ2-3; D is uncertain. Trimming took off 0 bases at V and 1 base at J, with 11 bases between the two ends. This CDR3 comprises 16 residues. Germline CDR1 reads SGHNT; CDR2 reads YENEEA. This CDR3 reads CASSLDVTFGTDTQYF. CDR3 bases: TGTGCCAGCAGCTTAGATGTCACTTTCGGCACAGATACGCAGTATTTT. Full variable domain (outside the CDR3, taken from reference TRBV11-3 and TRBJ2-3): EAGVVQSPRYKIIEKKQPVAFWCNPISGHNTLYWYLQNLGQGPELLIRYENEEAVDDSQLPKDRFSAERLKGVDSTLKIQPAELGDSAVYLCASSLDVTFGTDTQYFGPGTRLTVL.

The gene calls are TRBV4-2 and TRBJ2-3; perhaps TRBD2 as D (6 bases). The germline V gene has CDR1 LGHNA and CDR2 YNFKEQ. CDR3 length: 17 amino acids. The ends were cut back, 4 bases at V and 6 bases at J, with 23 bases in the middle. Here the CDR3 DNA reads TGTGCCAGCAGCCCTCACGCGGGGACTCTTCTTTCGGATACGCAGTATTTT. It yields the protein CASSPHAGTLLSDTQYF.

The chain links TRBV4-1 to TRBJ1-6; weak D call: TRBD1 (6 bases). Germline V gene data show CDR1 as MGHRA and CDR2 as YSYEKL. The CDR3 covers 18 residues. V lost 1 base to trimming and J lost 2 bases, with 15 bases between them. CDR3 region: CASSQVGWGAAYNSPLHF. The DNA for the CDR3 is TGCGCCAGCAGCCAAGTCGGGTGGGGGGCTGCCTATAATTCACCCCTCCACTTT.

The genes are TRBV7-2 and TRBJ1-2; TRBD1 is a possible D gene (5 bases). Germline V gene lookup returns CDR1 SGHTA and CDR2 FQGNSA. V lost 8 bases to trimming and J lost 3 bases, with 13 bases between them. The CDR3 consists of 13 residues. CDR3 in amino acids: CASRLQDDYGYTF. The DNA of the CDR3 is TGTGCCAGCCGCCTACAGGATGACTATGGCTACACCTTC.

The chain recombines TRBV5-1 with TRBJ2-2; D is uncertain. The germline V and J ends were trimmed by 3 bases and 6 bases, with 12 bases remaining between them. Germline lookup yields CDR1 SGHRS and CDR2 YFSETQ. The CDR3 sequence is 14 residues long. This CDR3 is CASSSDGPPGELFF. The CDR3 DNA sequence: TGCGCCAGCAGCTCAGACGGCCCTCCCGGGGAGCTGTTTTTT.

J is TRBJ2-3 and V is TRBV5-5, with TRBD1 matching over 11 bases. The germline V gene has CDR1 SGHKS and CDR2 YYEKEE (reference sequence). This CDR3 is 15 amino acids long. V trimming: 4 bases; J trimming: 4 bases; junction bases outside the gene matches: 5. The CDR3 DNA follows: TGTGCCAGCAGCCTCCGGGACAGGGGGGCAGATACGCAGTATTTT. As protein: CASSLRDRGADTQYF.

V is TRBV18 and J is TRBJ2-7; tentatively, D is TRBD1 (5 bases). V was pared by 3 bases and J by 5 bases, with 11 bases between. The CDR3 has 13 amino acids. Germline V gene data show CDR1 as KGHSH and CDR2 as LQKENI. The CDR3 spells CASSPRVLDEQYF. The CDR3 nucleotides read TGTGCCAGCTCACCCAGGGTGTTAGACGAGCAGTACTTC.

This chain links TRBV7-8 with TRBJ1-5; the D is unclear. The V end was cut by 5 bases, the J end by 0 bases, with 11 bases between. The CDR3 spans 15 residues. CDR1 and CDR2 from the germline V gene are SGHVS and FQNEAQ. The CDR3 nucleotides read TGTGCCAGCAGCCTCTGGACGGTTAGCAATCAGCCCCAGCATTTT. Its protein product is CASSLWTVSNQPQHF. The full variable domain, completed using reference TRBV7-8 and TRBJ1-5, is GAGVSQSPRYKVAKRGQDVALRCDPISGHVSLFWYQQALGQGPEFLTYFQNEAQLDKSGLPSDRFFAERPEGSVSTLKIQRTQQEDSAVYLCASSLWTVSNQPQHFGDGTRLSIL.

This clone was counted once. J is TRBJ2-6 and V is TRBV11-3; D unresolved. V was shortened by 1 base and J by 4 bases, with 8 bases between the two germline ends. This CDR3 is 15 amino acids long. CDR1 is SGHNT and CDR2 is YENEEA in the germline V gene. The CDR3 coding sequence is TGTGCCAGCAGCTTAGTGGGTGGAGGGGCCAACGTCCTGACTTTC. This encodes CASSLVGGGANVLTF.

The chain carries TRBV27 and TRBJ2-2; TRBD2 aligns across 7 bases. CDR3 length: 14 amino acids. V lost 4 bases to trimming and J lost 6 bases; unmatched junction nucleotides: 5. CDR1 is MNHEY and CDR2 is SMNVEV in the germline V gene (reference sequence). The CDR3 sequence is CASSWGGTSGELFF. Here the CDR3 DNA reads TGTGCCAGCAGTTGGGGAGGGACCTCCGGGGAGCTGTTTTTT.

The chain recombines TRBV18 with TRBJ1-1; TRBD1 matches 8 bases. Unmatched junction bases numbered 10, after V lost 1 base and J lost 3 bases. CDR3 length equals 17 residues. Germline V gene lookup returns CDR1 KGHSH and CDR2 LQKENI. CDR3 loop: CASSPLQGAPVYTEAFF. CDR3 in DNA: TGTGCCAGCTCACCACTCCAGGGGGCCCCGGTGTACACTGAAGCTTTCTTT.

The chain couples TRBV27 to TRBJ1-1; 9 bases are a match to TRBD1. V gave up 7 bases and J gave up 1 base; unmatched junction bases: 7. CDR3 size: 15 residues. Germline CDR1 MNHEY, CDR2 SMNVEV (reference sequence). This CDR3 is CASKFGQGRNTEAFF. CDR3 coding DNA: TGTGCCAGCAAGTTCGGACAGGGGAGGAACACTGAAGCTTTCTTT.